This TCR beta chain was recorded in a study of cytomegalovirus exposure and HLA in healthy donors. Study-level findings and limits: Several of the most significant clusters appeared, in a later analysis, to be linked to common viral pathogens.

The study ran its PCR with 60 Vbeta and 13 Jbeta primers. TCRdb's copy holds only in-frame clones and misses some; the assay was immunoSEQ multiplex PCR. The table lists about 150,000 clones, roughly 70% of them singletons. This clone was seen only once. The antigen remains undetermined. Germline V gene lookup returns CDR1 SGHTS and CDR2 YDEGEE. The CDR3 length is 12 residues. The V and J ends lost 4 bases and 8 bases, in that order; junction bases with no gene match: 4. Sequencing input: PBMCs. The TCR comes from a middle-aged man in good health and CMV-seronegative. The V call is TRBV5-8, the J call TRBJ1-2; 8 positions agree with TRBD1. The CDR3 nucleotides are TGTGCCAGCAGCCGGGACAGGCGGGGCTACACCTTC. Its translation: CASSRDRRGYTF.